This T cell receptor (beta chain) was observed in a study of shared clonotypes between healthy human individuals. Regarding the study as a whole: Among non-shared clonotypes, generation probabilities were lower than among those shared by all four donors.

Sorted-subset replicate PCR reactions were performed with 200 ng DNA, corresponding to roughly 30,000 T cell genomes. The repertoire was sequenced with immunoSEQ multiplex PCR; TCRdb's copy has only in-frame clones and lacks some. The table has about 2 million clones, roughly 96% seen once. For this clone: Its antigen remains unidentified. Other DNA sequences in the same sample also yield this CDR3.

Sequenced material: naive CD4+ T cells sorted from blood. Indicated subset: CD45RA+ positively selected. The clonotype was recovered from a man aged 18 to 30 in good health.

The CDR3: CASSLEGGFSGNTIYF. The CDR3, as DNA: TGCGCCAGCAGCTTGGAAGGGGGGTTCTCTGGAAACACCATATATTTT. This chain uses TRBV5-1 with TRBJ1-3, with a possible D match to TRBD1 (6 bases). From germline, CDR1 is SGHRS and CDR2 YFSETQ. The CDR3 has 16 amino acids. Trimming shortened V by 0 bases and J by 0 bases, and 10 bases separated the two germline ends. The whole variable domain, filled in from reference TRBV5-1 and TRBJ1-3, reads KAGVTQTPRYLIKTRGQQVTLSCSPISGHRSVSWYQQTPGQGLQFLFEYFSETQRNKGNFPGRFSGRQFSNSRSEMNVSTLELGDSALYLCASSLEGGFSGNTIYFGEGSWLTVV.